This T cell receptor beta chain was captured in a study of blood T cell repertoires in COVID-19 (dated by TCRdb to 2020 to 2022). As for the study more broadly: Collaborator samples came from the United States, Italy and Spain and covered acute and convalescent phases of COVID-19. The material from the prospective study consisted of cDNA or gDNA derived from T cells, B-cell-depleted T cells, or PBMCs. The dataset comprised deeply sampled blood TCRbeta repertoires from subjects exposed to, actively infected with, or recovered from COVID-19. The repertoires were made available in a free public database intended to serve as a resource for research on the immune response to SARS-CoV-2. The samples were drawn from two sources: the first 160 participants of the ongoing ImmuneRACE study, and approximately 1,300 subjects contributed by 6 global collaborators. The sample metadata nearly always contained a de-identified subject ID, COVID-19 status, age in years and sex. HLA class I and class II types, where available, came from metadata supplied by the sample provider rather than from assay-based typing.

The collaborating institutions used their own protocols to collect whole blood in K2EDTA tubes. For TCRbeta analysis, collaborators shipped samples in one of three forms: frozen whole blood, isolated PBMCs, or DNA extracted from either of those sample types. The full study reports these points: How much clinical and demographic metadata was included differed by source and by participant, and the metadata was provided uncurated.

Taken from the germline V gene (reference sequence), the CDR1 and CDR2 loops are SGHAT and FQDESV. The germline ends are 18 bases apart after V is trimmed by 5 bases and J by 10 bases. The CDR3 goes from the cysteine to the phenylalanine over 15 residues. The CDR3 DNA has 45 bases and is translated from base 1. TCRbeta CDR3 regions were amplified from genomic DNA by means of the immunoSEQ Assay, a bias-controlled multiplex PCR. Concerning the study's data processing: The number of nucleated cells in each sample was estimated from the amplification of reference gene primers within the assay. To quantify the absolute abundance of each unique TCRbeta CDR3 rearrangement, sequence reads were collapsed and filtered. Productive Simpson clonality was computed per sample as the square root of Simpson's diversity index over productive rearrangements. In TCRdb, the immuneACCESS table is reduced to in-frame sequences with V and J assigned. These tables do not hold every clone; where another copy was compared, an unresolved V gene accounts for under half, and the others remain unexplained. Clone size and V and J calls were adopted from that table, with D and trimming inferred from the DNA. This sample is represented by fewer than 150,000 clones; less than 85% of them were singletons. Jointly, the top ten make up just under 9% of the sample.

Details on this clone: Its antigen is currently not known. Base qualities are not at hand, and no much larger clone is one base apart.

The clonotype comes from a woman aged 80 or over in a cohort sampled during active or convalescent COVID-19. The chain is encoded by TRBV11-1 joined to TRBJ1-6; the D gene assignment is ambiguous. Sequencing used peripheral blood. The DNA sequence is TGTGCCAGCAGCGACCCTCTAGAAGGTAGCTCACCCCTCCACTTT. Its protein reads: CASSDPLEGSSPLHF.